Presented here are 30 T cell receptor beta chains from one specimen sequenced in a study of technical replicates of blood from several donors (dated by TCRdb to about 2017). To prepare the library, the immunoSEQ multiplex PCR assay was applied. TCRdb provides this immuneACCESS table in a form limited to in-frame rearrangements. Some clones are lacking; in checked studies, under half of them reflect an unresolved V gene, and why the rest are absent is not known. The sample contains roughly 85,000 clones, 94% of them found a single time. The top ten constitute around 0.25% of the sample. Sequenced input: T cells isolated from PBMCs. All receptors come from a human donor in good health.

CDR3 nucleotide sequence: TGTGCCAGTAGTTATAGCGGCTCCTACAATGAGCAGTTCTTC. Amino acid sequence: CASSYSGSYNEQFF. V gene TRBV19 combines with J gene TRBJ2-1; TRBD2 might be the D (6 bases). In germline, CDR1 is LNHDA, CDR2 SQIVND (reference sequence). There are 14 residues in the CDR3. Trimming removed 5 bases at V and 0 bases at J, with 8 bases between.

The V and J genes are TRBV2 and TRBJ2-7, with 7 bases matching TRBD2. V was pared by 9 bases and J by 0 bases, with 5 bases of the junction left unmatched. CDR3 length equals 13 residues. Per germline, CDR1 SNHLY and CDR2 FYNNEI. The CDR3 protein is CASWRESSYEQYF. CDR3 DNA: TGTGCCAGTTGGCGGGAGAGCTCCTACGAGCAGTACTTC.

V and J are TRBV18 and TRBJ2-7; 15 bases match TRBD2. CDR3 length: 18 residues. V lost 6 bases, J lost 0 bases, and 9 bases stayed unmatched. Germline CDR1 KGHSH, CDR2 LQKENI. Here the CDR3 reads CASSPGLAGGLSSYEQYF. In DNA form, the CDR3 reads TGTGCCAGCTCTCCGGGACTAGCGGGAGGCCTGAGCTCCTACGAGCAGTACTTC.

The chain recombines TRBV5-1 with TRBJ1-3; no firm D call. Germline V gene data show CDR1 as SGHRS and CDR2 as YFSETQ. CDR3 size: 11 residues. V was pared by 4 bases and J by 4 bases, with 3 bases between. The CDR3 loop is CASSPGNTIYF. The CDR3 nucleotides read TGCGCCAGCAGCCCGGGAAACACCATATATTTT.

In DNA form, the CDR3 reads TGTGCCAGCAGCTTGGGACGGAGGAACACTGAAGCTTTCTTT. Translated, it gives CASSLGRRNTEAFF. The chain joins TRBV5-6 to TRBJ1-1, with D unresolved. V lost 0 bases to trimming and J lost 1 base, with 7 bases between them. The CDR3 sequence is 14 residues long. Germline V lookup: CDR1 SGHDT, CDR2 YYEEEE.

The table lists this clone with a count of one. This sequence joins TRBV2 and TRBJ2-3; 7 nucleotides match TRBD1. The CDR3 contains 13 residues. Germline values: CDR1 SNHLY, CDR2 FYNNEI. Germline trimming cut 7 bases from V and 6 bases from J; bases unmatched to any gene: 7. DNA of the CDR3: TGTGCCAGCATCAGGGGGTCAGCTGATACGCAGTATTTT. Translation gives CASIRGSADTQYF.

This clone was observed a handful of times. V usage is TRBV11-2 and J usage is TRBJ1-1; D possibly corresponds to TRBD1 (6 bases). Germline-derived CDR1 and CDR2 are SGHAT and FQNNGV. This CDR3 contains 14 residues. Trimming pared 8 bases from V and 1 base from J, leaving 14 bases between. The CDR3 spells CASGYGQQNTEAFF. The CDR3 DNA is TGTGCCAGCGGGTACGGACAGCAGAACACTGAAGCTTTCTTT. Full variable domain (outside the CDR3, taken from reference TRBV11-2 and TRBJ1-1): EAGVAQSPRYKIIEKRQSVAFWCNPISGHATLYWYQQILGQGPKLLIQFQNNGVVDDSQLPKDRFSAERLKGVDSTLKIQPAKLEDSAVYLCASGYGQQNTEAFFGQGTRLTVV.

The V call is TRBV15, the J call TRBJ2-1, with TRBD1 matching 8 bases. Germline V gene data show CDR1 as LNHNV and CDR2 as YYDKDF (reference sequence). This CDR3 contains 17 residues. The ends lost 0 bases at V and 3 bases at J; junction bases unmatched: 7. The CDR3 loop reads CATSRDVGTGIYNEQFF. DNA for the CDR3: TGTGCCACCAGCAGAGATGTCGGGACAGGTATCTACAATGAGCAGTTCTTC.

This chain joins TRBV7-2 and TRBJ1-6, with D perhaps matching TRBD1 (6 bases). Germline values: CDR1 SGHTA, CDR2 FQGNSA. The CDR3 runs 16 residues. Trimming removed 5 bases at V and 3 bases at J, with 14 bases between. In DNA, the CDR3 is TGTGCCAGCAGCCTACAGGGCAGGCTCTATAATTCACCCCTCCACTTT. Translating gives CASSLQGRLYNSPLHF. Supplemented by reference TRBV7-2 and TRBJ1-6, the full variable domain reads GAGVSQSPSNKVTEKGKDVELRCDPISGHTALYWYRQSLGQGLEFLIYFQGNSAPDKSGLPSDRFSAERTGGSVSTLTIQRTQQEDSAVYLCASSLQGRLYNSPLHFGNGTRLTVT.

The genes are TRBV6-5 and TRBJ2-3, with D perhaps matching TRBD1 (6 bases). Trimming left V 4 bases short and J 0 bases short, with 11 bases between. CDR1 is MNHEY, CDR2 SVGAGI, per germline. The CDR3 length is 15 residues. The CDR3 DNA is TGTGCCAGCAGTTTCGGGACACCCAGCACAGATACGCAGTATTTT. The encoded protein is CASSFGTPSTDTQYF.

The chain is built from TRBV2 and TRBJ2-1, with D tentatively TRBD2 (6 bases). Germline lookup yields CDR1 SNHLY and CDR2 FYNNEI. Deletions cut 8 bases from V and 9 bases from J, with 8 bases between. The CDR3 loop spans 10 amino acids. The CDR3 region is CASDGGEQFF. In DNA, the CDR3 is TGTGCCAGCGACGGGGGTGAGCAGTTCTTC.

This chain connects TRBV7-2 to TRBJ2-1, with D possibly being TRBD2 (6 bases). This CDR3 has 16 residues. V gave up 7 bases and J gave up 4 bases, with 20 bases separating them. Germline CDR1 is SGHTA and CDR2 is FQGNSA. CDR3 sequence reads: CASMIRPQAGYNEQFF. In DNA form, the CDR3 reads TGTGCCAGCATGATCCGGCCCCAGGCGGGGTACAATGAGCAGTTCTTC.

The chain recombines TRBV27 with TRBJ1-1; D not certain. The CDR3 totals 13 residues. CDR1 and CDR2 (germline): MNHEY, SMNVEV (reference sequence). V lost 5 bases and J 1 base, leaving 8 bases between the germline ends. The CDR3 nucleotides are TGTGCCAGCAGTCTCCACAAGAACACTGAAGCTTTCTTT. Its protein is CASSLHKNTEAFF.

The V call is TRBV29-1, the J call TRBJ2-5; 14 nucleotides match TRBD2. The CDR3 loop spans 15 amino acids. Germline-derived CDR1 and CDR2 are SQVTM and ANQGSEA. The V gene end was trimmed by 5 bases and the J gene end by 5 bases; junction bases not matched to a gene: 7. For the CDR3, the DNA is TGCAGCGTTCGGACTAGCGGGAGGAGGGGGGAGACCCAGTACTTC. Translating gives CSVRTSGRRGETQYF.

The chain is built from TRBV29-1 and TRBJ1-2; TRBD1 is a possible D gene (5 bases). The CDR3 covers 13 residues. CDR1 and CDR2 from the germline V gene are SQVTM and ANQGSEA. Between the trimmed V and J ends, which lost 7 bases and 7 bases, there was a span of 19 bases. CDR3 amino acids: CSGSSGIEVGYTF. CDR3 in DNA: TGCAGCGGGAGCTCAGGGATCGAGGTTGGCTACACCTTC. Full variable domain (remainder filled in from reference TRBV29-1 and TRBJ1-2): SAVISQKPSRDICQRGTSLTIQCQVDSQVTMMFWYRQQPGQSLTLIATANQGSEATYESGFVIDKFPISRPNLTFSTLTVSNMSPEDSSIYLCSGSSGIEVGYTFGSGTRLTVV.

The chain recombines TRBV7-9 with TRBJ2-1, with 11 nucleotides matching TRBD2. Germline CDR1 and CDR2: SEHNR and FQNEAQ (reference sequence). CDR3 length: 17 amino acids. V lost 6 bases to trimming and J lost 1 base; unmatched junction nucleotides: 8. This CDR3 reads CASSLSGGARSYNEQFF. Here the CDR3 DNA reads TGTGCCAGCAGTCTTAGCGGGGGGGCGAGGTCCTACAATGAGCAGTTCTTC.

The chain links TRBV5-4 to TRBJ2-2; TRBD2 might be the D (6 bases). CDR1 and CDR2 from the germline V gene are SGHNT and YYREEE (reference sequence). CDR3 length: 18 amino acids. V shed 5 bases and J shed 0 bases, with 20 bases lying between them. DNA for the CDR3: TGTGCCAGCAGGTCGGGTTTGGGGGGTCCCTCGAACACCGGGGAGCTGTTTTTT. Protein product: CASRSGLGGPSNTGELFF.

CDR3 residues: CASSPENQETQYF. The CDR3 nucleotides are TGTGCCAGCTCACCTGAGAACCAAGAGACCCAGTACTTC. V and J are TRBV18 and TRBJ2-5; D is undetermined. There are 13 residues in the CDR3. V lost 3 bases, J lost 0 bases, and 5 bases lay in between. Per germline, CDR1 KGHSH and CDR2 LQKENI.

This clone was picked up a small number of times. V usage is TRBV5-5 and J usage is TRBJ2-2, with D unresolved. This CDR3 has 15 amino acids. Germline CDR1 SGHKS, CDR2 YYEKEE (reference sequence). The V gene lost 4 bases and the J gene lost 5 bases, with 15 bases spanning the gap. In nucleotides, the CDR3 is TGTGCCAGCAGCCAAACTCCTACGAGGACCGGGGAGCTGTTTTTT. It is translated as CASSQTPTRTGELFF.

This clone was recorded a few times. Written as DNA, the CDR3 is TGCGCCAGCAGTGAGGTGGGGACTCACGAGCAGTACTTC. It is translated as CASSEVGTHEQYF. The J gene is TRBJ2-7, the V gene TRBV10-1; tentative D call: TRBD2 (6 bases). CDR3 length: 13 residues. V was clipped by 2 bases and J by 5 bases, with 10 bases between them. CDR1 and CDR2 from the germline V gene are WNHNN and SYGVQD (reference sequence).

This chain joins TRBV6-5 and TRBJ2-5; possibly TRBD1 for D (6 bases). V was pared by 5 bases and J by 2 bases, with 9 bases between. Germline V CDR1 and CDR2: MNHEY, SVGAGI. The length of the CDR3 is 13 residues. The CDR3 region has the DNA TGTGCCAGCAGTCAGGACAGACAAGAGACCCAGTACTTC. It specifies CASSQDRQETQYF.

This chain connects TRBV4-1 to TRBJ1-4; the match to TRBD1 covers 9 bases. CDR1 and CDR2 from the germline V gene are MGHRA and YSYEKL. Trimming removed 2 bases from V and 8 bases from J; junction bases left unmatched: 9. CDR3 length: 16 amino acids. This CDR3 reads CASSQNAGTGMEKLFF. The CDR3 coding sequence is TGCGCCAGCAGCCAAAACGCCGGGACAGGGATGGAAAAACTGTTTTTT.

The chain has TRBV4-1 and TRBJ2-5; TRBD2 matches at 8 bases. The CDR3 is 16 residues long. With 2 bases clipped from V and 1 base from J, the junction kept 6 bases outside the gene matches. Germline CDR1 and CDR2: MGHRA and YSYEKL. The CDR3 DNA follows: TGCGCCAGCAGCCAAATCGGCGGGGGGTTCCAAGAGACCCAGTACTTC. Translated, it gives CASSQIGGGFQETQYF.

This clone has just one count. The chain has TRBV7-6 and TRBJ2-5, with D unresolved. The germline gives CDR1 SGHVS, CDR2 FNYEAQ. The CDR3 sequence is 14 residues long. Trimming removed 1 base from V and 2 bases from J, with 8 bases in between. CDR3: CASSLGGRQETQYF. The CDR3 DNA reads TGTGCCAGCAGCTTAGGAGGAAGACAAGAGACCCAGTACTTC.

Here the CDR3 reads CASSLEFVTGDYNEQFF. CDR3 bases: TGCGCCAGCAGCTTGGAGTTCGTGACAGGAGACTACAATGAGCAGTTCTTC. The genes are TRBV5-1 and TRBJ2-1; D may be TRBD1 (6 bases). Deletions cut 0 bases from V and 3 bases from J, with 16 bases between. The CDR3 runs to 17 residues. CDR1 SGHRS and CDR2 YFSETQ come from the germline V gene.

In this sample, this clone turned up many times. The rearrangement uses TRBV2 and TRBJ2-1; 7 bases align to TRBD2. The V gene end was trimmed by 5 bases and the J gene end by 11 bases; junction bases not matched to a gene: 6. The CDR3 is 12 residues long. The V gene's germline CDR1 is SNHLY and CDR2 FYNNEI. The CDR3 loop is CASSPPGGKQFF. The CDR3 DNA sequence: TGTGCCAGCAGTCCTCCGGGGGGAAAGCAGTTCTTC. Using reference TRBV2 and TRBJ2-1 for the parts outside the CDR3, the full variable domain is EPEVTQTPSHQVTQMGQEVILRCVPISNHLYFYWYRQILGQKVEFLVSFYNNEISEKSEIFDDQFSVERPDGSNFTLKIRSTKLEDSAMYFCASSPPGGKQFFGPGTRLTVL.

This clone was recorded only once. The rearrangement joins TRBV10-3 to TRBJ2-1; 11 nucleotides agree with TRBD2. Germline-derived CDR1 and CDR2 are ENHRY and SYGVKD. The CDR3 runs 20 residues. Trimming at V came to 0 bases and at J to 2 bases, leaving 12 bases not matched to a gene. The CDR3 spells CAISESQETSGTFAYNEQFF. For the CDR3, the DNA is TGTGCCATCAGTGAGTCGCAAGAGACTAGCGGGACCTTTGCCTACAATGAGCAGTTCTTC.

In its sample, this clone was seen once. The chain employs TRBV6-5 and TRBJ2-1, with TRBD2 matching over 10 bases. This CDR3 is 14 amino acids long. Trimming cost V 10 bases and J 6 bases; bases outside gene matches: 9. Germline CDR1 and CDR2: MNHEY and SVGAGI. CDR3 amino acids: CATRSSGGPNEQFF. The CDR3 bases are TGTGCCACCCGATCTAGCGGGGGCCCCAATGAGCAGTTCTTC.

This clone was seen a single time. This CDR3 is CASSLSAGGPTGEQYF. DNA for the CDR3: TGTGCCAGCAGTTTATCAGCGGGGGGGCCAACGGGCGAGCAGTACTTC. The chain employs TRBV27 and TRBJ2-7, with 10 bases aligning to TRBD2. The CDR3 has 16 residues. In germline, CDR1 is MNHEY, CDR2 SMNVEV (reference sequence). Trimming cost V 0 bases and J 6 bases; bases outside gene matches: 8.

CDR3 amino acids: CATSRGHLNTEAFF. CDR3 sequence (DNA): TGTGCCACCAGCAGAGGACACCTGAACACTGAAGCTTTCTTT. This rearrangement joins TRBV15 to TRBJ1-1; no definite D call. Germline V gene data show CDR1 as LNHNV and CDR2 as YYDKDF (reference sequence). V was trimmed by 1 base and J by 0 bases, leaving 6 bases between them. The CDR3 length is 14 residues.